This TCR beta chain comes out of a study of vaccination effects on CD4 cells after COVID-19. Expansion of antigen-specific CD4+ T cells with viral peptide pools was carried out by the ViraFEST assay before sequencing. Cultured cells yielded isolated CD4+ T cells after roughly 11 days. Either the BNT162b2 or mRNA-1273 vaccine was given to participants in two doses. V was trimmed by 0 bases and J by 0 bases, leaving 6 bases between them. This CDR3 spans 15 amino acids. Germline-derived CDR1 and CDR2 are KGHSH and LQKENI. On this clone itself: Its matching antigen is unknown.

TCRdb keeps only in-frame clones here, not all; method: immunoSEQ multiplex PCR. The sample yields some 27,000 clones, about 70% seen once. The sample consisted of CD4+ T cells from PBMCs cultured with HCoV-NL63 spike peptides, taken after COVID-19 vaccination. The receptor's source is a human donor who received a COVID-19 vaccine. This sequence joins TRBV18 and TRBJ2-1; D call uncertain. The CDR3 loop reads CASSPPRNSYNEQFF. For the CDR3, the DNA is TGTGCCAGCTCACCACCCAGGAACTCCTACAATGAGCAGTTCTTC.